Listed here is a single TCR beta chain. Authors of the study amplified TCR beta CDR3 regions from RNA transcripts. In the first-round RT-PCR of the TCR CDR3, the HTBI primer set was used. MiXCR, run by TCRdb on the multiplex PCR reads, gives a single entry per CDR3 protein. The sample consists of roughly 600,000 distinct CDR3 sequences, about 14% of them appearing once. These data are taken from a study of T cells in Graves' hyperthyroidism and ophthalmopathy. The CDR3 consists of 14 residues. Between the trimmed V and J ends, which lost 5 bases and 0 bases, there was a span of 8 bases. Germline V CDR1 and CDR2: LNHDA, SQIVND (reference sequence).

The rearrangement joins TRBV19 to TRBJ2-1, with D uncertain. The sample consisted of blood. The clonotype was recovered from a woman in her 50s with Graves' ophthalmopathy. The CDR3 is CASSHDNSYNEQFF. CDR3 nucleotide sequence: TGTGCCAGTAGTCACGACAACTCCTACAATGAGCAGTTCTTC.